This passage covers 18 T cell receptor beta chains from one sample sequenced in a study of CD8 T cells in ankylosing spondylitis (dated by TCRdb to 2017 to 2019). The investigation overall reported the following: A TCR beta motif made up of several highly homologous amino acid variants appeared to be characteristic of blood from ankylosing spondylitis patients.

Library prep was done by 5' RACE. Sequenced on an Illumina HiSeq 2500. TCRdb itself trimmed the public reads at Q25 with fastp, ran MiXCR and retained productive beta chains. When rows share a CDR3 protein, they turn into one entry using the most common DNA and genes. Present in this sample are a few hundred thousand distinct CDR3 sequences, around 8% of which were seen just once. The leading ten clones occupy 13% to 15% of the sample. No cognate antigen is known for these TCRs. The sample taken for sequencing was blood, either unsorted or a sorted T cell fraction (not recorded which). Source of these receptors: a male donor with ankylosing spondylitis.

The chain combines TRBV20-1 with TRBJ2-7, with TRBD1 as a possible D gene (5 bases). The germline CDR1 and CDR2 sequences are DFQATT and SNEGSKA (reference sequence). The CDR3 length is 11 residues. CDR3 in DNA: TGCAGGGATCTACAGGAATACGAGCAGTACTTC. Encoded protein: CRDLQEYEQYF.

In this sample, this clonotype turned up many times. The chain has TRBV28 and TRBJ2-5, with D possibly TRBD1 on 5 matching bases. Trimming left V 3 bases short and J 1 base short, with 9 bases between. The CDR3 covers 14 residues. CDR1 and CDR2 (germline): MDHEN, SYDVKM. The CDR3 loop reads CASSFEGAQETQYF. CDR3 sequence (DNA): TGTGCCAGCAGTTTTGAAGGGGCCCAAGAGACCCAGTACTTC.

This clonotype was counted a few times. J is TRBJ2-7 and V is TRBV18, with D possibly being TRBD1 or TRBD2 (6 bases each). The V gene lost 4 bases and the J gene lost 4 bases, with 17 bases spanning the gap. The CDR3 consists of 15 residues. Germline V lookup: CDR1 KGHSH, CDR2 LQKENI. The CDR3 DNA sequence: TGTGCCAGCTCACGCGACACGGGGGCCATGTACGAGCAGTACTTC. Translation gives CASSRDTGAMYEQYF.

This sequence joins TRBV20-1 and TRBJ2-1; D uncertain. Trimming pared 6 bases from V and 0 bases from J, leaving 15 bases between. Germline CDR1 reads DFQATT; CDR2 reads SNEGSKA (reference sequence). The CDR3 sequence is 15 residues long. The CDR3 bases are TGCAGTGCCGTGGACGGTTCTAGCTCCTACAATGAGCAGTTCTTC. Translated: CSAVDGSSSYNEQFF.

This clonotype was picked up many times. The genes are TRBV7-2 and TRBJ1-4; a possible D gene is TRBD1 (5 bases). Germline V CDR1 and CDR2: SGHTA, FQGNSA. The CDR3 sequence is 16 residues long. V lost 1 base and J 4 bases, leaving 13 bases between the germline ends. The CDR3 bases are TGTGCCAGCAGCTTAGTGTCCAGACAGCTTAATGAAAAACTGTTTTTT. Encoded protein: CASSLVSRQLNEKLFF.

Ten or more counts support this clonotype. This rearrangement joins TRBV27 to TRBJ1-5; weak D call: TRBD1 (6 bases). The CDR3 loop spans 14 amino acids. The germline gives CDR1 MNHEY, CDR2 SMNVEV (reference sequence). Trimming cost V 6 bases and J 6 bases, with 15 bases left between them. The CDR3 here is CASSRQAKGQPQHF. The DNA of the CDR3 is TGTGCCAGCAGCCGACAGGCCAAAGGTCAGCCCCAGCATTTT.

This clonotype occurred a few times. This chain links TRBV6-5 with TRBJ2-7, with D possibly matching TRBD1 (6 bases). Deletions cut 5 bases from V and 7 bases from J, with 12 bases between. The CDR3 contains 12 residues. CDR1 and CDR2 (germline): MNHEY, SVGAGI. The CDR3: CASSRTAREQYF. CDR3 in DNA: TGTGCCAGCAGTCGGACAGCTAGGGAGCAGTACTTC.

The chain is built from TRBV2 and TRBJ1-5; D gene unclear. Trimming took 2 bases from V and 0 from J, leaving 8 bases between them. There are 15 residues in the CDR3. CDR1 is SNHLY, CDR2 FYNNEI, per germline. The CDR3 here is CASSESDHSNQPQHF. CDR3 nucleotides: TGTGCCAGCAGTGAATCCGATCATAGCAATCAGCCCCAGCATTTT.

This rearrangement joins TRBV2 to TRBJ2-1; 11 nucleotides match TRBD1. The CDR3 length is 14 residues. The V gene end was trimmed by 6 bases and the J gene end by 5 bases; junction bases not matched to a gene: 3. Germline V gene lookup returns CDR1 SNHLY and CDR2 FYNNEI. CDR3 region: CASRPGQGDNEQFF. The CDR3 bases are TGTGCCAGCAGGCCGGGACAGGGGGACAATGAGCAGTTCTTC.

This clonotype was found many times. This sequence joins TRBV7-2 and TRBJ2-5; 9 bases are shared with TRBD2. V lost 6 bases to trimming and J lost 4 bases; unmatched junction nucleotides: 6. Germline values: CDR1 SGHTA, CDR2 FQGNSA. The CDR3 contains 14 residues. CDR3 nucleotides: TGTGCCAGCAGTAATCCGGGACTAGCAGAGACCCAGTACTTC. Protein: CASSNPGLAETQYF.

The sample holds a few counts of this clonotype. The chain carries TRBV28 and TRBJ1-4; 7 nucleotides agree with TRBD1. The CDR3 totals 17 residues. Germline loops: CDR1 MDHEN, CDR2 SYDVKM. J was trimmed by 1 base and V by 5 bases; bases with no gene match: 10. The CDR3 sequence: CASSQPRQGGTNEKLFF. In DNA, the CDR3 is TGTGCCAGCAGTCAACCCCGACAGGGAGGAACTAATGAAAAACTGTTTTTT.

The chain combines TRBV7-2 with TRBJ2-1; tentatively, D is TRBD2 (7 bases). The CDR3 loop spans 15 amino acids. Deletions cut 5 bases from V and 7 bases from J, with 18 bases between. Germline loops: CDR1 SGHTA, CDR2 FQGNSA. CDR3 amino acids: CASSPRGGRWNEQFF. The CDR3 DNA follows: TGTGCCAGCAGCCCGAGGGGGGGCAGGTGGAATGAGCAGTTCTTC.

This chain connects TRBV5-6 to TRBJ1-1; 9 nucleotides line up with TRBD1. V dropped 4 bases and J dropped 5; count of bases not matched to a gene: 6. There are 14 residues in the CDR3. Germline V gene sequence: CDR1 SGHDT, CDR2 YYEEEE. The CDR3 DNA sequence: TGTGCCAGCAGCCACAACAGGGGGCTTACTGAAGCTTTCTTT. Amino acid sequence: CASSHNRGLTEAFF.

This clonotype was seen repeatedly, ten times or more. The rearrangement links TRBV19 to TRBJ2-1; the D gene is possibly TRBD1 (6 bases). The CDR3 is made up of 13 amino acids. V lost 10 bases and J lost 2, with 12 bases in between. Germline V gene data show CDR1 as LNHDA and CDR2 as SQIVND (reference sequence). The CDR3 here is CATSGTPYNEQFF. The DNA of the CDR3 is TGTGCCACCTCCGGGACACCCTACAATGAGCAGTTCTTC.

This sequence joins TRBV19 and TRBJ1-2; 10 nucleotides match TRBD1. CDR1 and CDR2 from the germline V gene are LNHDA and SQIVND (reference sequence). There are 17 residues in the CDR3. J lost 0 bases, V lost 5 bases, and 9 bases had no gene match. CDR3 amino acids: CASSPDRGPPSNYGYTF. The CDR3 DNA follows: TGTGCCAGTAGTCCCGACAGGGGGCCTCCGTCTAACTATGGCTACACCTTC.

Written as DNA, the CDR3 is TGTGCCAGCACCGCGGGCGGGAGGGCCGTTGGAGAGACCCAGTACTTC. Encoded protein: CASTAGGRAVGETQYF. This chain connects TRBV27 to TRBJ2-5; 9 nucleotides line up with TRBD2. With V trimmed by 7 bases and J by 4 bases, 13 bases remained unmatched. Germline V gene lookup returns CDR1 MNHEY and CDR2 SMNVEV (reference sequence). This CDR3 contains 16 residues.

CDR3 bases: TGCAGTGCCTCGGGCCTCAATCAGCCCCAGCATTTT. Protein product: CSASGLNQPQHF. V and J are TRBV20-1 and TRBJ1-5; no firm D call. The germline CDR1 and CDR2 sequences are DFQATT and SNEGSKA (reference sequence). CDR3 length: 12 residues. The V end lost 6 bases, the J end lost 3 bases, and 9 bases lay between the germline ends.

There are a few counts of this clonotype. This chain uses TRBV20-1 with TRBJ1-5, with 7 bases matching TRBD1. Trimming cost V 6 bases and J 0 bases; bases outside gene matches: 8. Germline loops: CDR1 DFQATT, CDR2 SNEGSKA (reference sequence). This CDR3 has 15 amino acids. This CDR3 is CSAGWDSYSNQPQHF. The CDR3 bases are TGCAGTGCCGGGTGGGACAGCTATAGCAATCAGCCCCAGCATTTT.